This TCR beta chain stems from a study of Graves' ophthalmopathy and Graves' hyperthyroidism. Germline V CDR1 and CDR2: SGHAT, FQNNGV. Trimming cost V 4 bases and J 3 bases, with 16 bases left between them. The CDR3 has 16 amino acids. General study findings and limits: The study's model predicted ophthalmopathy progression at roughly 64% sensitivity and 72% to 85% specificity. Also, most clonotypes expanded in the thyroid above 0.001 frequency appeared in blood.

The authors amplified TCR beta CDR3 regions from RNA transcripts. The first round was an RT-PCR with HTBI primers, and the second round was a multiplex PCR. MiXCR, run by TCRdb on the multiplex PCR reads, gives a single entry per CDR3 protein. The sample consists of 300,000 to 400,000 distinct CDR3 sequences, about a sixth of them appearing once. This clonotype was recorded many times. What it recognizes is unknown. What was sequenced was peripheral blood. This TCR was recovered from an adult man with Graves' ophthalmopathy. The V and J genes are TRBV11-2 and TRBJ1-5; TRBD1 might be the D (6 bases). The CDR3 sequence is CASSWGLRGDNQPQHF. The CDR3 DNA reads TGTGCCAGCAGCTGGGGACTCAGGGGTGACAATCAGCCCCAGCATTTT.